These 28 T cell receptor beta chains share one sample of origin, sequenced in a study of T cell clonality in common variable immunodeficiency. Sequencing used immunoSEQ multiplex PCR; TCRdb keeps in-frame clones, though not all of them. The counts give 15,000 to 20,000 clones, none of them seen only once; about 6.3% is held by the top ten. Study outcomes and limitations: Fewer deletions and N-nucleotide insertions were reportedly seen in common variable immunodeficiency TCR beta sequences.

Their target antigens are unknown. The specimen was peripheral blood mononuclear cells. These receptors were obtained from a human donor with common variable immunodeficiency.

There are a few counts of this clone. The read ends 3 residues early relative to the CDR3; the germline J gene fills the gap. This chain joins TRBV19 and TRBJ2-7; 7 bases map to TRBD1. The CDR3 is made up of 13 amino acids. J gave up 1 base and V 8 bases, and 5 bases lay outside the gene matches. In germline, CDR1 is LNHDA, CDR2 SQIVND (reference sequence). The CDR3 DNA, read in part, is TGTGCCAGTGGACCGGGACAGTCCTACGAG. This sequence encodes CASGPGQSYE. The CDR3 in full is CASGPGQSYEQYF.

Worth noting for this clone: The read is 3 residues too short to cover the CDR3 end, so that end is filled in from the germline J gene. The chain recombines TRBV5-1 with TRBJ2-7; D is perhaps TRBD1 (6 bases). CDR3 size: 16 residues. The V gene's germline CDR1 is SGHRS and CDR2 YFSETQ. The V end was cut by 4 bases, the J end by 2 bases, with 19 bases between. The CDR3: CASSTQADSRPYEQYF. The CDR3 DNA, read in part, is TGCGCCAGCAGCACCCAGGCGGACAGTCGTCCCTACGAG.

In its sample, this clone was seen many times. The CDR3 end lies 3 residues beyond the end of the read and is filled in from the germline J gene. The chain combines TRBV14 with TRBJ2-5, with unresolved D. Between the trimmed V and J ends, which lost 1 base and 5 bases, there was a span of 8 bases. This CDR3 contains 13 residues. Germline V CDR1 and CDR2: SGHDN, FVKESK. The CDR3 DNA, read in part, is TGTGCCAGCAGCCAAGGAAACGGGGAGACC. It encodes CASSQGNGET. The whole CDR3 protein reads CASSQGNGETQYF.

Many counts were recorded for this clone. The read finishes 3 residues shy of the CDR3 end, and the germline J gene is used to complete it. The chain links TRBV6-2 or TRBV6-3 to TRBJ2-7, with TRBD1 identical over 9 bases. The trim removed 6 bases at V and 4 bases at J, leaving 10 bases unmatched. Germline V gene lookup returns CDR1 MNHEY and CDR2 SVGEGT. This CDR3 comprises 15 residues. The DNA read from the CDR3 is TGTGCCAGCAGGACTTATAAGGGACAGGGATACGAG. Amino acid sequence: CASRTYKGQGYE. The entire CDR3 protein is CASRTYKGQGYEQYF.

Sample share makes this clone medium-sized. The CDR3 end is not reached by the read, which stops 3 residues before it; the germline J gene fills it in. The chain is built from TRBV7-9 and TRBJ1-1; D call uncertain. CDR3 size: 12 residues. Germline lookup yields CDR1 SEHNR and CDR2 FQNEAQ (reference sequence). V lost 2 bases and J lost 5, with 6 bases in between. This CDR3 is CASSLSGTEAFF. CDR3 DNA, as far as it was read: TGTGCCAGCAGCTTATCCGGGACTGAA.

This clone has ten or more counts. The read stops 3 residues short of the end of the CDR3; the missing end is completed from the germline J gene. This chain joins TRBV5-1 and TRBJ2-7, with a possible D match to TRBD2 (5 bases). CDR1 is SGHRS, CDR2 YFSETQ, per germline. CDR3 length equals 13 residues. With 5 bases removed from V and 4 bases from J, the gap between germline ends came to 13 bases. The CDR3 is CASRPAEAYEQYF. The DNA read from the CDR3 is TGCGCCAGCAGGCCGGCGGAGGCATACGAG.

This clone appeared many times. With the read ending 3 residues before the CDR3 end, the germline J gene is used to fill in that end. The genes are TRBV7-2 and TRBJ2-7; 10 bases are shared with TRBD1. The ends lost 0 bases at V and 3 bases at J; junction bases unmatched: 2. CDR1 is SGHTA and CDR2 is FQGNSA in the germline V gene. There are 15 residues in the CDR3. CDR3 sequence reads: CASSLAWTGGYEQYF. The sequenced CDR3 bases are TGTGCCAGCAGCTTAGCTTGGACAGGGGGCTACGAG.

This clone was observed a few times. This chain's CDR3 is CASSRAGDTQYF. CDR3 bases read: TGTGCCAGCAGCCGTGCCGGGGATACG. V and J are TRBV7-3 and TRBJ2-3, with unresolved D. Coverage ceases 3 residues before the CDR3 finishes, and the germline J gene fills in the end. Trimming removed 5 bases at V and 6 bases at J, with 9 bases between. This CDR3 comprises 12 residues. Germline V gene lookup returns CDR1 SGHTA and CDR2 FQGTGA.

About this clone itself: The sequenced fragment ends 3 residues before the CDR3 boundary, so the rest is inferred from the germline J gene. This sequence joins TRBV2 and TRBJ2-7, with TRBD1 identical over 7 bases. From germline, CDR1 is SNHLY and CDR2 FYNNEI. V was pared by 8 bases and J by 2 bases, with 9 bases of the junction left unmatched. The CDR3 runs 14 residues. The CDR3 here is CASFSGTDTYEQYF. CDR3 DNA (partial): TGTGCCAGCTTCTCCGGGACAGATACCTACGAG.

On this clone: Sequencing ends 3 residues short of the CDR3 end; the germline J gene provides the rest. The chain recombines TRBV5-4 with TRBJ2-1, with TRBD1 identical over 7 bases. The germline V gene encodes CDR1 SGHNT and CDR2 YYREEE (reference sequence). V dropped 3 bases and J dropped 0; count of bases not matched to a gene: 6. The CDR3 length is 16 residues. Here the CDR3 reads CASSSATGPSYNEQFF. The sequenced CDR3 bases are TGTGCCAGCAGCTCCGCGACAGGGCCCTCCTACAATGAG.

The sample holds many counts of this clone. The CDR3 is cut off 3 residues early in the read; its end comes from the germline J gene. V is TRBV5-1 and J is TRBJ1-4; 7 bases align to TRBD1. Germline assignment: CDR1 SGHRS and CDR2 YFSETQ. V lost 4 bases and J lost 0; bases outside the gene matches: 6. This CDR3 has 16 residues. CDR3 protein: CASSTGQAPTNEKLFF. CDR3 DNA (partial): TGCGCCAGCAGCACCGGACAGGCCCCAACTAATGAAAAA.

The chain's CDR3 is CASSSPGQGSSEQYF. The CDR3 bases that were read are TGTGCCAGCAGCTCCCCGGGACAGGGGTCTAGCGAG. The chain couples TRBV13 to TRBJ2-7, with 10 nucleotides matching TRBD1. The DNA ends 3 residues before the CDR3 does, and the rest of the CDR3 is filled in from the germline J gene. V lost 4 bases, J lost 6 bases, and 9 bases stayed unmatched. The CDR3 spans 15 residues. Germline-derived CDR1 and CDR2 are PRHDT and FYEKMQ (reference sequence). The full variable domain, rest sourced from reference TRBV13 and TRBJ2-7, is AAGVIQSPRHLIKEKRETATLKCYPIPRHDTVYWYQQGPGQDPQFLISFYEKMQSDKGSIPDRFSAQQFSDYHSELNMSSLELGDSALYFCASSSPGQGSSEQYFGPGTRLTVT.

This clone was seen ten or more times. From the germline J gene comes the end of the CDR3, since the read stops 3 residues before it. The genes are TRBV7-3 and TRBJ2-3; tentative D call: TRBD2 (6 bases). CDR3 length: 17 amino acids. The germline CDR1 and CDR2 sequences are SGHTA and FQGTGA. V lost 5 bases, J lost 1 base, and 19 bases lay in between. CDR3: CASSPGPFSGGTDTQYF. The CDR3 DNA, read in part, is TGTGCCAGCAGCCCCGGACCCTTCTCGGGGGGCACAGATACG.

This clone was detected ten times or more. With the read ending 3 residues before the CDR3 end, the germline J gene is used to fill in that end. This chain joins TRBV30 and TRBJ2-7; 7 nucleotides agree with TRBD1. The ends lost 5 bases at V and 3 bases at J; junction bases unmatched: 4. CDR3 length: 12 residues. Germline V CDR1 and CDR2: GTSNPN, SVGIG (reference sequence). The part of the CDR3 DNA that was read is TGTGCCTGGGGGGACAGAGGCTACGAG. Translating gives CAWGDRGYE. The CDR3 reads in full as CAWGDRGYEQYF.

This clone was observed at least ten times. The read ends 3 residues early relative to the CDR3; the germline J gene fills the gap. The chain couples TRBV7-8 to TRBJ1-2, with 7 bases fitting TRBD1. This CDR3 is 15 amino acids long. The V gene's germline CDR1 is SGHVS and CDR2 FQNEAQ. V lost 3 bases, J lost 2 bases, and 6 bases stayed unmatched. The CDR3 loop reads CASSFGTERNYGYTF. CDR3 DNA, as far as it was read: TGTGCCAGCAGCTTCGGGACAGAAAGGAACTATGGC.

This clone was recorded at least ten times. One junction end disagrees with the germline gene, perhaps due to a read error. The CDR3 end is not reached by the read, which stops 3 residues before it; the germline J gene fills it in. This chain connects TRBV4-2 to TRBJ1-4; weak D call: TRBD1 (6 bases). This CDR3 is built from 15 residues. Germline values: CDR1 LGHNA, CDR2 YNFKEQ. Incomplete CDR3 DNA: TGCGCCAGCAGCCACCTAGGGGGAGGGAATGAAAAA. Its translation is CASSHLGGGNEK. The CDR3 reads in full as CASSHLGGGNEKLFF.

This clone was detected ten times or more. CDR3 sequence: CASSLGTGPYEQYF. Partial CDR3 DNA: TGTGCCAGCAGCTTAGGGACAGGGCCCTACGAG. The chain carries TRBV7-2 and TRBJ2-7; 8 nucleotides match TRBD1. The read ends 3 residues early relative to the CDR3; the germline J gene fills the gap. In germline, CDR1 is SGHTA, CDR2 FQGNSA. The CDR3 length is 14 residues. The junction had 1 base not matched to a gene; V was cut back by 1 base and J by 2 bases.

This clone was counted between two and nine times. The sequence runs out 3 residues before the end of the CDR3; the remainder is reconstructed from the germline J gene. The J gene is TRBJ1-2, the V gene TRBV7-9; D remains unclear. Germline CDR1 SEHNR, CDR2 FQNEAQ (reference sequence). Between the trimmed V and J ends, which lost 0 bases and 7 bases, there was a span of 9 bases. The CDR3 sequence is 13 residues long. The covered CDR3 bases are TGTGCCAGCAGCTTAGCGTTTAGGGTTGGC. Translating gives CASSLAFRVG. The full CDR3 protein is CASSLAFRVGYTF.

This clone occurred many times. The read stops 3 residues short of the end of the CDR3; the missing end is completed from the germline J gene. The chain recombines TRBV7-8 with TRBJ1-4; the D gene is possibly TRBD1 (5 bases). Germline V gene lookup returns CDR1 SGHVS and CDR2 FQNEAQ. There are 14 residues in the CDR3. Trimming shortened V by 4 bases and J by 7 bases, and 13 bases separated the two germline ends. The chain's CDR3 is CASSSQVDGEKLFF. The covered CDR3 bases are TGTGCCAGCAGCTCACAGGTAGACGGTGAAAAA.

Concerning this clone: The DNA ends 3 residues before the CDR3 does, and the rest of the CDR3 is filled in from the germline J gene. The V call is TRBV18, the J call TRBJ2-7; 9 nucleotides match TRBD1. The V gene end was trimmed by 3 bases and the J gene end by 1 base; junction bases not matched to a gene: 10. The germline gives CDR1 KGHSH, CDR2 LQKENI. CDR3 size: 17 residues. Here the CDR3 reads CASSPVGPGQGSYEQYF. The sequenced CDR3 bases are TGTGCCAGCTCACCCGTGGGTCCGGGACAGGGATCCTACGAG.

Only a few counts were recorded for this clone. The sequenced fragment ends 3 residues before the CDR3 boundary, so the rest is inferred from the germline J gene. V and J are TRBV29-1 and TRBJ2-5; 10 bases map to TRBD1. V was pared by 0 bases and J by 5 bases, with 15 bases of the junction left unmatched. The CDR3 runs to 18 residues. Germline V lookup: CDR1 SQVTM, CDR2 ANQGSEA. CDR3 sequence: CSVEDLRTETGGAETQYF. The CDR3 bases that were read are TGCAGCGTTGAAGATCTCAGGACCGAGACAGGGGGCGCGGAGACC.

This clone has just a few counts. From the germline J gene comes the end of the CDR3, since the read stops 3 residues before it. The V call is TRBV27, the J call TRBJ2-7; 9 bases map to TRBD1. The V segment lost 6 bases and the J segment 3 bases; nucleotides outside the gene matches: 3. This CDR3 region has 13 residues. Germline V CDR1 and CDR2: MNHEY, SMNVEV (reference sequence). CDR3 DNA, as far as it was read: TGTGCCAGCAGGGACAGGGGCTTCTACGAG. This translates into CASRDRGFYE. The whole CDR3 region reads CASRDRGFYEQYF.

This clone came up many times. With the read ending 3 residues before the CDR3 end, the germline J gene is used to fill in that end. This chain uses TRBV5-1 with TRBJ2-3; the match to TRBD2 covers 8 bases. There are 15 residues in the CDR3. The junction had 9 bases not matched to a gene; V was cut back by 7 bases and J by 2 bases. Looked up from germline, CDR1 is SGHRS and CDR2 is YFSETQ. CDR3 DNA (partial): TGCGCCAGCCGGGCACTAGCGGAGAACACAGATACG. This sequence encodes CASRALAENTDT. The full-length CDR3 reads as CASRALAENTDTQYF.

This clone was picked up many times. The CDR3 end is not reached by the read, which stops 3 residues before it; the germline J gene fills it in. The chain couples TRBV18 to TRBJ1-1; the match to TRBD1 covers 8 bases. CDR3 size: 15 residues. The trim removed 5 bases at V and 0 bases at J, leaving 5 bases unmatched. Germline assignment: CDR1 KGHSH and CDR2 LQKENI. CDR3 DNA, as far as it was read: TGTGCCAGCTCATCCGGACAGGGTATGAACACTGAA. It yields the protein CASSSGQGMNTE. The full-length CDR3 reads as CASSSGQGMNTEAFF.

This clone has at least ten counts. The read ends 3 residues shy of where the CDR3 ends; the end is completed using the germline J gene. The chain joins TRBV19 to TRBJ2-3; no firm D call. This CDR3 spans 12 amino acids. The germline V gene encodes CDR1 LNHDA and CDR2 SQIVND (reference sequence). V lost 4 bases and J 4 bases, leaving 6 bases between the germline ends. The CDR3 protein is CASSSRADTQYF. Partial CDR3 DNA: TGTGCCAGTAGTAGCCGCGCAGATACG.

Worth noting for this clone: The CDR3 end falls 3 residues outside the read, so it is completed with the germline J gene. The chain uses TRBV20-1 and TRBJ1-2, with D possibly TRBD1 on 6 matching bases. Per the germline V gene, CDR1 is DFQATT and CDR2 is SNEGSKA (reference sequence). The CDR3 loop spans 14 amino acids. CDR3 region: CSARPNGGQRGYTF. The sequenced CDR3 bases are TGCAGTGCTAGGCCCAACGGAGGACAGCGAGGC.

This clone was detected many times. The CDR3 goes on 3 residues after the read ends, and that part is filled in from the germline J gene. The genes are TRBV7-2 and TRBJ2-1; perhaps TRBD1 as D (5 bases). This CDR3 is 15 amino acids long. Germline CDR1 is SGHTA and CDR2 is FQGNSA. V lost 1 base and J 6 bases, leaving 13 bases between the germline ends. CDR3: CASSLVTAPSNEQFF. The DNA read from the CDR3 is TGTGCCAGCAGCTTAGTGACAGCACCAAGCAATGAG.

Only a few counts were recorded for this clone. The CDR3 protein is CASSLAQGAVYEQYF. The CDR3 bases that were read are TGTGCCAGCAGCTTAGCGCAGGGGGCTGTATACGAG. V is TRBV7-9 and J is TRBJ2-7; 8 bases map to TRBD1. The read finishes 3 residues shy of the CDR3 end, and the germline J gene is used to complete it. There are 15 residues in the CDR3. J lost 4 bases, V lost 0 bases, and 5 bases had no gene match. The germline gives CDR1 SEHNR, CDR2 FQNEAQ (reference sequence).